Detailed here is one T cell receptor beta chain. Its antigen is not identified. This specimen comes from a study of T-cell reconstitution after alpha-beta-depleted transplantation in children. The CDR3 sequence is 17 residues long. V dropped 5 bases and J dropped 0 bases, with 18 bases sitting between them. Germline-derived CDR1 and CDR2 are SEHNR and FQNEAQ (reference sequence). Whole-study findings and limits: The study traced high day-60 TCRbeta diversity in some patients to surviving recipient T cells and thymic progenitors. Newly produced T cells mostly accounted for T-cell counts and diversity one year post-transplant. About two months after transplant, alpha-beta T cells reportedly came from several hundred expanded graft clones.

Preparing the TCRbeta library involved the use of unique molecular identifiers. TCRdb recomputed calls from the PCR reads with MiXCR, one row per CDR3 protein. This table holds hundreds of thousands of distinct CDR3 sequences, 10% to 15% found once. The origin of this receptor is a girl under 10 years old with congenital amegakaryocytic thrombocytopenia, due to receive a stem cell transplant. This sequence joins TRBV7-9 and TRBJ2-3, with a weak D call TRBD1 (5 bases). The sequences come from PBMCs, collected before TCRalphabeta/CD19-depleted stem cell transplant. The CDR3 reads CASSAWTNHPSTDTQYF. Here the CDR3 DNA reads TGTGCCAGCAGCGCCTGGACAAACCACCCAAGCACAGATACGCAGTATTTT. The variable domain in full, with the rest retrieved from reference TRBV7-9 and TRBJ2-3, is DTGVSQNPRHKITKRGQNVTFRCDPISEHNRLYWYRQTLGQGPEFLTYFQNEAQLEKSRLLSDRFSAERPKGSFSTLEIQRTEQGDSAMYLCASSAWTNHPSTDTQYFGPGTRLTVL.